This record covers a single T cell receptor beta chain. The antigen is undetermined. The entry originates in a study of cytomegalovirus exposure and HLA in healthy donors. Trimming removed 1 base at V and 7 bases at J, with 17 bases between. CDR1 is MGHRA, CDR2 YSYEKL, per germline. The CDR3 runs 16 residues. PCR involved 60 Vbeta and 13 Jbeta primers. Method: immunoSEQ multiplex PCR; TCRdb's copy keeps in-frame clones and lacks some. The table lists about 150,000 clones, 80% of them singletons, with around 13% in the top ten. General study results and limits: Associated with cytomegalovirus, according to the listing, were some 150 TCR beta chains. A later look showed TCR association rates differing by HLA locus, highest for DRB1 and lowest for HLA-C.

Sequenced sample: PBMCs. This clonotype originated in a man between 25 and 39 years old in good health and CMV-seropositive. V usage is TRBV4-1 and J usage is TRBJ2-1; D is ambiguous. For the CDR3, the DNA is TGCGCCAGCAGCCAAGTGAATAGGCAGGTATTTAATGAGCAGTTCTTC. It specifies CASSQVNRQVFNEQFF.